A selection of T cell receptor beta chains follows, all from one sample in a study of shared clonotypes between healthy human individuals. Method: immunoSEQ multiplex PCR; TCRdb's copy keeps in-frame clones and lacks some. The sample has approximately 2.5 million clones; approximately 93% are singletons. The sequenced material came from naive CD4+ T cells from PBMCs. All receptors come from a man in his late teens or twenties in good health. Some clones in this sample may be carry-over from other donors' samples. Both conserved end residues are part of each CDR3. Each record gives: J gene, CDR3 length, clone size, V gene, D gene, CDR3 DNA, CDR3 protein. A D gene is named only where the DNA matches it firmly. Clone size is shown for a subset of rows, as once, few, many or a class of expanded clone.

j_call: TRBJ2-1; cdr3_length: 15; clone_size: NA; v_call: TRBV5-1; d_call: TRBD2; cdr3_nt: TGCGCCAGCAGCCCTGGACTAGCGGGAGTCGATGAGCAGTTCTTC; cdr3_aa: CASSPGLAGVDEQFF
j_call: TRBJ2-7; cdr3_length: 17; clone_size: NA; v_call: TRBV5-6; d_call: TRBD1; cdr3_nt: TGTGCCAGCGCACCATCACCGGGACAGGGGAAGACCTACGAGCAGTACTTC; cdr3_aa: CASAPSPGQGKTYEQYF
j_call: TRBJ2-5; cdr3_length: 13; clone_size: NA; v_call: TRBV4-1; d_call: NA; cdr3_nt: TGCGCCAGCAGCCCAGATCACCAAGAGACCCAGTACTTC; cdr3_aa: CASSPDHQETQYF
j_call: TRBJ2-5; cdr3_length: 12; clone_size: NA; v_call: TRBV5-1; d_call: NA; cdr3_nt: TGCGCCGCCGGTGGCCCCGAAGAGACCCAGTACTTC; cdr3_aa: CAAGGPEETQYF
j_call: TRBJ1-2; cdr3_length: 15; clone_size: NA; v_call: TRBV2; d_call: TRBD1; cdr3_nt: TGTGCCAGCGGGGACAGGGGGCGTTATAACTATGGCTACACCTTC; cdr3_aa: CASGDRGRYNYGYTF
j_call: TRBJ2-1; cdr3_length: 14; clone_size: once; v_call: TRBV10-3; d_call: NA; cdr3_nt: TGTGCCGCCGCAGGGGTAGACCAATACAATGAGCAGTTCTTC; cdr3_aa: CAAAGVDQYNEQFF
j_call: TRBJ2-7; cdr3_length: 15; clone_size: NA; v_call: TRBV6-5; d_call: NA; cdr3_nt: TGTGCCAGCAGGGGGGGCCGGGGCTCTGGGTCCGAGCAGTACTTC; cdr3_aa: CASRGGRGSGSEQYF
j_call: TRBJ1-2; cdr3_length: 16; clone_size: NA; v_call: TRBV7-2; d_call: TRBD1; cdr3_nt: TGTGCCAGCAGCTTAGGATTCGCCGGGACAGGGTTAGGCTACACCTTC; cdr3_aa: CASSLGFAGTGLGYTF
j_call: TRBJ2-1; cdr3_length: 14; clone_size: NA; v_call: TRBV10-2; d_call: TRBD2; cdr3_nt: TGCGCCAGCAGCCCTTCTAGCGGTTACAATGAGCAGTTCTTC; cdr3_aa: CASSPSSGYNEQFF
j_call: TRBJ1-1; cdr3_length: 14; clone_size: NA; v_call: TRBV6-5; d_call: NA; cdr3_nt: TGTGCCAGCAGTCACCGCCTGGGAAGCACTGAAGCTTTCTTT; cdr3_aa: CASSHRLGSTEAFF
j_call: TRBJ2-1; cdr3_length: 13; clone_size: NA; v_call: TRBV7-2; d_call: NA; cdr3_nt: TGTGCCAGCAGCTTAGCGCGGGGCTATGAGCAGTTCTTC; cdr3_aa: CASSLARGYEQFF
j_call: TRBJ2-7; cdr3_length: 11; clone_size: NA; v_call: TRBV28; d_call: NA; cdr3_nt: TGTGCCAGCAGCCTAGGACAATATCCGTACTTC; cdr3_aa: CASSLGQYPYF
j_call: TRBJ2-1; cdr3_length: 10; clone_size: NA; v_call: TRBV6-6; d_call: TRBD2; cdr3_nt: TGTGCCACCGGGGGAGGGGAGCAGTTCTTC; cdr3_aa: CATGGGEQFF
j_call: TRBJ1-1; cdr3_length: 14; clone_size: NA; v_call: TRBV6-1; d_call: NA; cdr3_nt: TGTGCCAGCAGTGCAACAGGGCAGAACACTGAAGCTTTCTTT; cdr3_aa: CASSATGQNTEAFF
j_call: TRBJ2-2; cdr3_length: 15; clone_size: NA; v_call: TRBV10-3; d_call: NA; cdr3_nt: TGTGCCATCAGTGACGGCGGGATGAACACCGGGGAGCTGTTTTTT; cdr3_aa: CAISDGGMNTGELFF
j_call: TRBJ2-7; cdr3_length: 17; clone_size: NA; v_call: TRBV27; d_call: TRBD1; cdr3_nt: TGTGCCAGCAGTCTCTCTAGCCGTACAGGGGTGGCCTACGAGCAGTACTTC; cdr3_aa: CASSLSSRTGVAYEQYF
j_call: TRBJ1-2; cdr3_length: 14; clone_size: NA; v_call: TRBV5-4; d_call: NA; cdr3_nt: TGTGCCAGCAGCTTGTCGGGGGGCGCAAACGGCTACACCTTC; cdr3_aa: CASSLSGGANGYTF
j_call: TRBJ1-2; cdr3_length: 12; clone_size: NA; v_call: TRBV28; d_call: NA; cdr3_nt: TGTGCCAGCAGTTTGCGGCTCTATGGCTACACCTTC; cdr3_aa: CASSLRLYGYTF
j_call: TRBJ1-1; cdr3_length: 13; clone_size: NA; v_call: TRBV7-2; d_call: NA; cdr3_nt: TGTGCCAGCAGCCTCCTGGCGAACACTGAAGCTTTCTTT; cdr3_aa: CASSLLANTEAFF
j_call: TRBJ2-5; cdr3_length: 13; clone_size: NA; v_call: TRBV5-1; d_call: NA; cdr3_nt: TGCGCCAGCAGCTCCGGCGGGGAGGAGACCCAGTACTTC; cdr3_aa: CASSSGGEETQYF
j_call: TRBJ2-7; cdr3_length: 11; clone_size: NA; v_call: TRBV9; d_call: NA; cdr3_nt: TGTGCCAGCAGCGTAGGTGGGGGAGAGGCCTTC; cdr3_aa: CASSVGGGEAF
j_call: TRBJ2-5; cdr3_length: 13; clone_size: NA; v_call: TRBV5-1; d_call: NA; cdr3_nt: TGCGCCAGCAGCCCCCCCCTGCCCGAGACCCAGTACTTC; cdr3_aa: CASSPPLPETQYF
j_call: TRBJ1-2; cdr3_length: 15; clone_size: NA; v_call: TRBV4-1; d_call: NA; cdr3_nt: TGCGCCAGCAGCCAAGGCGGACCTTGGGGAAATGGCTACACCTTC; cdr3_aa: CASSQGGPWGNGYTF
j_call: TRBJ2-5; cdr3_length: 15; clone_size: NA; v_call: TRBV7-3; d_call: NA; cdr3_nt: TGTGCCAGCAGCTCCCTCCGGGCGTCCCAAGAGACCCAGTACTTC; cdr3_aa: CASSSLRASQETQYF
j_call: TRBJ1-2; cdr3_length: 14; clone_size: once; v_call: TRBV15; d_call: TRBD1; cdr3_nt: TGTGCCACCAGCAAATCCGGGACAGGGTATGGCTACACCTTC; cdr3_aa: CATSKSGTGYGYTF
j_call: TRBJ2-7; cdr3_length: 17; clone_size: NA; v_call: TRBV7-2; d_call: TRBD2; cdr3_nt: TGTGCCAGCAGCTTAGGGGGCGGGGCTAGCGGGGCCTACGAGCAGTACTTC; cdr3_aa: CASSLGGGASGAYEQYF
j_call: TRBJ2-7; cdr3_length: 14; clone_size: NA; v_call: TRBV15; d_call: NA; cdr3_nt: TGTGCCACCAGCAAAGGGACTTTTGGCTACGAGCAGTACTTC; cdr3_aa: CATSKGTFGYEQYF
j_call: TRBJ1-2; cdr3_length: 13; clone_size: few; v_call: TRBV28; d_call: NA; cdr3_nt: TGTGCCAGCACCTCGCGGCCAGTGGGGGGCTACACCTTC; cdr3_aa: CASTSRPVGGYTF
j_call: TRBJ2-3; cdr3_length: 15; clone_size: NA; v_call: TRBV6-1; d_call: NA; cdr3_nt: TGTGCCAGCAGTGAAGCGAGGGCGAGGCGGGATACGCAGTATTTT; cdr3_aa: CASSEARARRDTQYF
j_call: TRBJ1-5; cdr3_length: 15; clone_size: NA; v_call: TRBV19; d_call: NA; cdr3_nt: TGTGCCAGTAGTATTGGACAGAGTTTCAATCAGCCCCAGCATTTT; cdr3_aa: CASSIGQSFNQPQHF
j_call: TRBJ2-1; cdr3_length: 14; clone_size: NA; v_call: TRBV5-1; d_call: NA; cdr3_nt: TGCGCCAGCAGCTCGGGAAGGACCGACAATGAGCAGTTCTTC; cdr3_aa: CASSSGRTDNEQFF
j_call: TRBJ1-1; cdr3_length: 13; clone_size: few; v_call: TRBV7-2; d_call: NA; cdr3_nt: TGTGCCAGCAGCTTAGAGTGGGGGGCCGTTGCTTTCTTT; cdr3_aa: CASSLEWGAVAFF
j_call: TRBJ1-3; cdr3_length: 14; clone_size: NA; v_call: TRBV28; d_call: NA; cdr3_nt: TGTGCCAGCAGTTTTGGGAGGAGGGGAAACACCATATATTTT; cdr3_aa: CASSFGRRGNTIYF
j_call: TRBJ1-2; cdr3_length: 14; clone_size: once; v_call: TRBV11-2; d_call: NA; cdr3_nt: TGTGCCAGCAGCCGGGGGCAGGGGAACTATGGCTACACCTTC; cdr3_aa: CASSRGQGNYGYTF
j_call: TRBJ1-1; cdr3_length: 13; clone_size: few; v_call: TRBV5-5; d_call: NA; cdr3_nt: TGTGCCAGCAGCACCGAATATAGCACTGAAGCTTTCTTT; cdr3_aa: CASSTEYSTEAFF
j_call: TRBJ2-7; cdr3_length: 14; clone_size: NA; v_call: TRBV19; d_call: NA; cdr3_nt: TGTGCCAGTGCTGCAAGAGGGTCGAGGTACGAGCAGTACTTC; cdr3_aa: CASAARGSRYEQYF
j_call: TRBJ2-5; cdr3_length: 14; clone_size: NA; v_call: TRBV18; d_call: NA; cdr3_nt: TGTGCCAGCTCACCACAGGGGGATACAGAGACCCAGTACTTC; cdr3_aa: CASSPQGDTETQYF
j_call: TRBJ2-1; cdr3_length: 18; clone_size: NA; v_call: TRBV7-9; d_call: TRBD2; cdr3_nt: TGTGCCAGCAGCTCCGTTACTAGCGTTAGTAGCTCCTACAATGAGCAGTTCTTC; cdr3_aa: CASSSVTSVSSSYNEQFF
j_call: TRBJ2-3; cdr3_length: 16; clone_size: NA; v_call: TRBV5-8; d_call: TRBD2; cdr3_nt: TGTGCCAGCAGCTTGATTACAGCGGGAGACACAGATACGCAGTATTTT; cdr3_aa: CASSLITAGDTDTQYF
j_call: TRBJ2-3; cdr3_length: 15; clone_size: NA; v_call: TRBV5-1; d_call: TRBD2; cdr3_nt: TGCGCCAGCAGCTTGGGCGGGGGGACCACAGATACGCAGTATTTT; cdr3_aa: CASSLGGGTTDTQYF
j_call: TRBJ1-1; cdr3_length: 14; clone_size: NA; v_call: TRBV7-3; d_call: NA; cdr3_nt: TGTGCCAGCAGTCTCCTGACGGGGAGCACTGAAGCTTTCTTT; cdr3_aa: CASSLLTGSTEAFF
j_call: TRBJ2-1; cdr3_length: 14; clone_size: NA; v_call: TRBV6-5; d_call: NA; cdr3_nt: TGTGCCAGCAGTGTCCCGGGACCGTACAATGAGCAGTTCTTC; cdr3_aa: CASSVPGPYNEQFF
j_call: TRBJ2-1; cdr3_length: 15; clone_size: NA; v_call: TRBV28; d_call: NA; cdr3_nt: TGTGCCAGCAGTTCTCCAGGGCAGGCCTACAATGAGCAGTTCTTC; cdr3_aa: CASSSPGQAYNEQFF
j_call: TRBJ2-2; cdr3_length: 14; clone_size: NA; v_call: TRBV7-7; d_call: NA; cdr3_nt: TGTGCCAGCAGCTTAGCGGAAAACACCGGGGAGCTGTTTTTT; cdr3_aa: CASSLAENTGELFF
j_call: TRBJ2-7; cdr3_length: 14; clone_size: NA; v_call: TRBV6-6; d_call: NA; cdr3_nt: TGTGCCAGCAGTTTGCGCCCGAGCTCCTACGAGCAGTACTTC; cdr3_aa: CASSLRPSSYEQYF
j_call: TRBJ2-6; cdr3_length: 14; clone_size: NA; v_call: TRBV11-2; d_call: NA; cdr3_nt: TGTGCCAGCAGCTTAGCGGGAGCGAACCACGTCCTGACTTTC; cdr3_aa: CASSLAGANHVLTF
j_call: TRBJ2-5; cdr3_length: 11; clone_size: NA; v_call: TRBV7-9; d_call: NA; cdr3_nt: TGTGCCAGCGGGGGAGGAGAGACCCAGTACTTC; cdr3_aa: CASGGGETQYF
j_call: TRBJ1-4; cdr3_length: 15; clone_size: NA; v_call: TRBV5-1; d_call: NA; cdr3_nt: TGCGCCAGCAGCTTGGGGGCGGACAGAAATGAAAAACTGTTTTTT; cdr3_aa: CASSLGADRNEKLFF
j_call: TRBJ2-1; cdr3_length: 13; clone_size: NA; v_call: TRBV7-3; d_call: NA; cdr3_nt: TGTGCCAGCAGCTCCCGCGGCCAAAACGAGCAGTTCTTC; cdr3_aa: CASSSRGQNEQFF
j_call: TRBJ2-7; cdr3_length: 14; clone_size: NA; v_call: TRBV28; d_call: NA; cdr3_nt: TGTGCCAGCAGGTTTTCCCTGGCGGGCTACGAGCAGTACTTC; cdr3_aa: CASRFSLAGYEQYF
j_call: TRBJ1-4; cdr3_length: 15; clone_size: NA; v_call: TRBV18; d_call: NA; cdr3_nt: TGTGCCAGCTCACCAACGGGGGCAACTAATGAAAAACTGTTTTTT; cdr3_aa: CASSPTGATNEKLFF
j_call: TRBJ2-7; cdr3_length: 14; clone_size: NA; v_call: TRBV28; d_call: TRBD2; cdr3_nt: TGTGCCAGCAGTTCGACTAGCGGGAGGGGTGAGCAGTACTTC; cdr3_aa: CASSSTSGRGEQYF
j_call: TRBJ1-5; cdr3_length: 12; clone_size: NA; v_call: TRBV6-1; d_call: NA; cdr3_nt: TGTGCCAGCAGTGAATACGACCAGCCCCAGCATTTT; cdr3_aa: CASSEYDQPQHF
j_call: TRBJ2-5; cdr3_length: 13; clone_size: NA; v_call: TRBV29-1; d_call: NA; cdr3_nt: TGCAGCGTAGAATACAGGGTCCAAGAGACCCAGTACTTC; cdr3_aa: CSVEYRVQETQYF
j_call: TRBJ1-3; cdr3_length: 16; clone_size: NA; v_call: TRBV7-9; d_call: TRBD1; cdr3_nt: TGTGCCAGCAGCACGTGGGACAGGGACTCTGGAAACACCATATATTTT; cdr3_aa: CASSTWDRDSGNTIYF
j_call: TRBJ2-1; cdr3_length: 14; clone_size: NA; v_call: TRBV10-3; d_call: NA; cdr3_nt: TGTGCCATCAGTGAGTTCCTTGGGGGTGGTGAGCAGTTCTTC; cdr3_aa: CAISEFLGGGEQFF
j_call: TRBJ1-1; cdr3_length: 14; clone_size: NA; v_call: TRBV5-1; d_call: NA; cdr3_nt: TGCGCCAGCAGCTTGGCCGCAACGAACACTGAAGCTTTCTTT; cdr3_aa: CASSLAATNTEAFF
j_call: TRBJ2-1; cdr3_length: 14; clone_size: NA; v_call: TRBV6-5; d_call: TRBD1; cdr3_nt: TGTGCCAGCAGTCAGACCAGGACAGGGGGCCAAACGTTCTTC; cdr3_aa: CASSQTRTGGQTFF